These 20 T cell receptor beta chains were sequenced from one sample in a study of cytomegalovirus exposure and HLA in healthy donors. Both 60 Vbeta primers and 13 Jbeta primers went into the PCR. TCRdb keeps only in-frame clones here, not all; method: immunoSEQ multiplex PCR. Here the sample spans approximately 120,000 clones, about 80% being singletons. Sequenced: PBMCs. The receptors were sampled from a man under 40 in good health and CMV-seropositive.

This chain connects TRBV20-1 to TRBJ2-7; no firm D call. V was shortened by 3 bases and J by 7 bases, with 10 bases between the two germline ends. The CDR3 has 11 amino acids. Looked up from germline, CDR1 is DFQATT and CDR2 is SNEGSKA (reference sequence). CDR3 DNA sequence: TGCAGTGCTAGCGGGTTAGAGGAGCAGTACTTC. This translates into CSASGLEEQYF.

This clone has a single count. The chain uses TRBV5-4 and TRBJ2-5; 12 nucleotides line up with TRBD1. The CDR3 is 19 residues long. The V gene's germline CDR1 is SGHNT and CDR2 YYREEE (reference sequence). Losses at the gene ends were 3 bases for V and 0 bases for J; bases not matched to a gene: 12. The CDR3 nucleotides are TGTGCCAGCAGCTACAACCGGGACAGGGGGCCCCTGTACCAAGAGACCCAGTACTTC. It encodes CASSYNRDRGPLYQETQYF.

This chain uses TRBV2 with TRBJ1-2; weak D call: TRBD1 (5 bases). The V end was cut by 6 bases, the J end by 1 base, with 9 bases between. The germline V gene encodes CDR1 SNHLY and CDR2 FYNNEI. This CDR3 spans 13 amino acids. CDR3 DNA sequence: TGTGCCAGCAGGGCGACAGTTAACTATGGCTACACCTTC. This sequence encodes CASRATVNYGYTF.

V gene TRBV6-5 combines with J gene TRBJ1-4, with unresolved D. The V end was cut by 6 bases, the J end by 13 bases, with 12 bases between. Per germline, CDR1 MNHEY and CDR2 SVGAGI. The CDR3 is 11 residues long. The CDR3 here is CASRERSGLFF. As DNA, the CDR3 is TGTGCCAGCAGGGAGAGATCCGGACTGTTTTTT.

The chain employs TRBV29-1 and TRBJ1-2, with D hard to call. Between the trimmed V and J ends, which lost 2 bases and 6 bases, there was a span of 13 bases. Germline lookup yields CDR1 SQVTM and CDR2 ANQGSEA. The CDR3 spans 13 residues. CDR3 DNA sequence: TGCAGCGTTGAATCTATGGTTATCAATGGCTACACCTTC. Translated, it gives CSVESMVINGYTF.

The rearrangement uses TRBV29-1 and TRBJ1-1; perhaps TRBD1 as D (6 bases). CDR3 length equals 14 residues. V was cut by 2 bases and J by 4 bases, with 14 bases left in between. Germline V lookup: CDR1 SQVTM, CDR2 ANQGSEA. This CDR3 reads CSVESTGLGTEAFF. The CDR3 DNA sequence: TGCAGCGTTGAAAGCACAGGGCTGGGCACTGAAGCTTTCTTT.

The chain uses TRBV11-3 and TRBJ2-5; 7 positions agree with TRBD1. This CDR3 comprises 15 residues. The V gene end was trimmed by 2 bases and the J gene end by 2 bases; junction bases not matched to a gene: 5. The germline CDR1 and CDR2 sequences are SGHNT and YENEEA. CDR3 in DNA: TGTGCCAGCAGCTTATACGGGACAGATCAAGAGACCCAGTACTTC. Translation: CASSLYGTDQETQYF.

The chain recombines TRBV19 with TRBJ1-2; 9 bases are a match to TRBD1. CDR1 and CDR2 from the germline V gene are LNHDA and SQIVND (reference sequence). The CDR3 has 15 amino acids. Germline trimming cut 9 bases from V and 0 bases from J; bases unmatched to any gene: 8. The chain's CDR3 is CASRTGASPNYGYTF. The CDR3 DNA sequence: TGTGCCAGCCGGACAGGGGCGAGCCCTAACTATGGCTACACCTTC. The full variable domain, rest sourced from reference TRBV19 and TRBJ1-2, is DGGITQSPKYLFRKEGQNVTLSCEQNLNHDAMYWYRQDPGQGLRLIYYSQIVNDFQKGDIAEGYSVSREKKESFPLTVTSAQKNPTAFYLCASRTGASPNYGYTFGSGTRLTVV.

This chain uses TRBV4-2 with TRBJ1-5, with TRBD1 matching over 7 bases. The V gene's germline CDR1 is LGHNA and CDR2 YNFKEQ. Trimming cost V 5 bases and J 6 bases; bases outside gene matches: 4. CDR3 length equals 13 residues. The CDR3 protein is CASSYYRGQPQHF. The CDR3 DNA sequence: TGTGCCAGCAGCTACTACAGGGGTCAGCCCCAGCATTTT.

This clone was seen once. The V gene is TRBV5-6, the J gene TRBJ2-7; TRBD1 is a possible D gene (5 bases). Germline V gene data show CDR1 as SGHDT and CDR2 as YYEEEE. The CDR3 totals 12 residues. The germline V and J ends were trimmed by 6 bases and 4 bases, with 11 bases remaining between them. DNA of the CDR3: TGTGCCAGCAAAGGGGCGATGTACGAGCAGTACTTC. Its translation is CASKGAMYEQYF.

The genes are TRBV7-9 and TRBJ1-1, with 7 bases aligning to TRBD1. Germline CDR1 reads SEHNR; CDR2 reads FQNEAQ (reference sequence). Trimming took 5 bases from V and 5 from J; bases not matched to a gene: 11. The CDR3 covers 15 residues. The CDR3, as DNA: TGTGCCAGCAGCGTACGACAGGGTCGGAGTACTGAAGCTTTCTTT. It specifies CASSVRQGRSTEAFF.

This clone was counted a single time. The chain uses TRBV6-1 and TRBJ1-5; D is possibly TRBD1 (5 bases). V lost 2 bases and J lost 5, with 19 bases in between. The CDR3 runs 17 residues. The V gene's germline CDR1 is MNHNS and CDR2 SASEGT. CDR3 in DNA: TGTGCCAGCAGTGAATTGGGTGGCAGGGTTCGTGATCAGCCCCAGCATTTT. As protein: CASSELGGRVRDQPQHF.

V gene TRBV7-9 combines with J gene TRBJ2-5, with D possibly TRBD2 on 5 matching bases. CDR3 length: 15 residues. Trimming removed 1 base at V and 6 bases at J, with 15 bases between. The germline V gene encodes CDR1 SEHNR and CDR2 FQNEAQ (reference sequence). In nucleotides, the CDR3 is TGTGCCAGCAGCTTAGAGGCTAGCTGGGTACAGACCCAGTACTTC. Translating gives CASSLEASWVQTQYF.

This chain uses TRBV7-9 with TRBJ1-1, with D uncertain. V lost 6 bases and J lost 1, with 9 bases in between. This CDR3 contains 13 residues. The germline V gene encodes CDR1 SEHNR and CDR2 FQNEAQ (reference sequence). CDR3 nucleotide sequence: TGTGCCAGCAGTGAGGGATCGAACACTGAAGCTTTCTTT. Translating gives CASSEGSNTEAFF. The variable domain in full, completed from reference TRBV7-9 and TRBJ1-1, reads DTGVSQNPRHKITKRGQNVTFRCDPISEHNRLYWYRQTLGQGPEFLTYFQNEAQLEKSRLLSDRFSAERPKGSFSTLEIQRTEQGDSAMYLCASSEGSNTEAFFGQGTRLTVV.

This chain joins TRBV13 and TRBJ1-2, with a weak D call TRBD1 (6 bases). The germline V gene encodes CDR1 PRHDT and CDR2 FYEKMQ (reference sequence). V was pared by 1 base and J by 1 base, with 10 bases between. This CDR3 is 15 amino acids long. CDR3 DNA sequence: TGTGCCAGCAGCTTAGAGGACAGCGATAACTATGGCTACACCTTC. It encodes CASSLEDSDNYGYTF.

The CDR3 protein is CASSTTGGDVGYTF. The CDR3 DNA sequence: TGCGCCAGCAGCACGACAGGGGGGGACGTCGGCTACACCTTC. The chain recombines TRBV5-1 with TRBJ1-2; 9 bases fit TRBD1. Germline CDR1 SGHRS, CDR2 YFSETQ. Unmatched junction bases numbered 9, after V lost 4 bases and J lost 8 bases. This CDR3 is 14 amino acids long.

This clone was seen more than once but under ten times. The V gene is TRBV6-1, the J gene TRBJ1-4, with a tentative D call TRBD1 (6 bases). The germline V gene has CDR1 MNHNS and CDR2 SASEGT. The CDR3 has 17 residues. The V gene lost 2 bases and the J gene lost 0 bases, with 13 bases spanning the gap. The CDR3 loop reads CASSESPGVATNEKLFF. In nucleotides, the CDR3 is TGTGCCAGCAGTGAAAGTCCAGGGGTTGCAACTAATGAAAAACTGTTTTTT.

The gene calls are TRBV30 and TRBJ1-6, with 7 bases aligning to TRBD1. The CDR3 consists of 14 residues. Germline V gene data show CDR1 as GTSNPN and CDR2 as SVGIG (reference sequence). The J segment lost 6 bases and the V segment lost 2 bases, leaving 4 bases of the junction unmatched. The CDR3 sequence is CAWSTGQPNSPLHF. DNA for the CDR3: TGTGCCTGGAGTACGGGACAGCCTAATTCACCCCTCCACTTT.

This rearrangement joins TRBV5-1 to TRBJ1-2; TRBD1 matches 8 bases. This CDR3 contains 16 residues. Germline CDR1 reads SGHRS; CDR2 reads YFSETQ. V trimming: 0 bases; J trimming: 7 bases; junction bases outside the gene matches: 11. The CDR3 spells CASSLEESRGLSGYTF. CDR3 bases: TGCGCCAGCAGCTTGGAAGAATCCAGGGGGCTCAGTGGCTACACCTTC.

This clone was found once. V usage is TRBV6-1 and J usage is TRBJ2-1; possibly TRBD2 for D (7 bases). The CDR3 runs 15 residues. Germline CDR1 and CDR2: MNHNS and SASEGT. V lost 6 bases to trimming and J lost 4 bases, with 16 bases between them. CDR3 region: CASRVDGGTYNEQFF. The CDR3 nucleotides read TGTGCCAGCAGGGTTGACGGGGGGACATACAATGAGCAGTTCTTC.